This TCR beta chain was found in a study of T cell responses to AZD1222 COVID-19 vaccine. General observations from the study: Donors were largely white British and mainly female; clonal diversity was possibly underestimated. The study reported that nearly half of spike-specific TCRs target unmutated variant regions.

A word on this clone: Its cognate antigen is unknown. Different DNA sequences within this sample yield the same CDR3.

The data were produced by immunoSEQ multiplex PCR, yet TCRdb's version contains in-frame clones alone and is incomplete. This table holds 110,000 to 150,000 clones, roughly 88% found once. This specimen consisted of peripheral blood, obtained on day 0 of AZD1222 vaccination. This TCR derives from an adult in good health.

The CDR3 here is CASSLRQGGRGGMLEQYF. CDR3 in DNA: TGCGCCAGCAGCCTTAGGCAGGGTGGGCGCGGGGGGATGCTCGAGCAGTACTTC. The rearrangement links TRBV5-1 to TRBJ2-7; 8 positions agree with TRBD2. The germline V gene encodes CDR1 SGHRS and CDR2 YFSETQ. J lost 6 bases, V lost 4 bases, and 21 bases had no gene match. There are 18 residues in the CDR3.